The 2 T cell receptor beta chains listed next were all sequenced from one sample in a study of blood T cell repertoires in COVID-19. TCRdb keeps only in-frame clones here, not all; method: immunoSEQ multiplex PCR. The data contain 240,000 or so clones, 85% to 90% of them seen just once; the ten biggest clones take up under 10%. Sequencing was performed on PBMCs or T cells enriched from blood (not recorded which). The receptors derive from a man aged 40-49 years who had recovered from COVID-19.

V usage is TRBV28 and J usage is TRBJ2-1, with D maybe TRBD1 (5 bases). Germline CDR1 MDHEN, CDR2 SYDVKM. The CDR3 runs 15 residues. V lost 1 base and J lost 0, with 7 bases in between. CDR3 DNA sequence: TGTGCCAGCAGTTTATTAAGGGGCTCCTACAATGAGCAGTTCTTC. Translation: CASSLLRGSYNEQFF.

J is TRBJ2-1 and V is TRBV4-1; tentatively, D is TRBD2 (6 bases). The CDR3 has 15 residues. CDR1 is MGHRA, CDR2 YSYEKL, per germline. The germline V and J ends were trimmed by 1 base and 5 bases, with 12 bases remaining between them. This CDR3 reads CASSQAPAGNNEQFF. The CDR3 DNA is TGCGCCAGCAGCCAAGCCCCTGCGGGAAACAATGAGCAGTTCTTC.